The T cell receptor beta chain under discussion was sequenced for a study of T cells after posttransplantation cyclophosphamide. Study-level points and caveats: Tissue-infiltrating T cells from skin or gut overlapped little with blood T cells. Recipient CMV seropositivity and CMV reactivation strongly tracked TRB clonality. Donor-recipient repertoire similarity was low at 1-2 months, rising over year one.

Regarding this clone: Its antigen is unknown.

Germline CDR1 SNHLY, CDR2 FYNNEI. This CDR3 has 15 residues. V was pared by 1 base and J by 11 bases, with 11 bases of the junction left unmatched. TCRdb's copy holds only in-frame clones and misses some; the assay was immunoSEQ multiplex PCR. Of approximately 28,000 clones in the sample, 75% to 95% were seen once. Cells defined as naive were viable CD3+CD4+ or CD3+CD8+ and CCR7+CD45RA+CD45RO-CD95-CD27+CD28+. The related graft donor's blood sample was taken on the day of bone marrow donation. This chain links TRBV2 with TRBJ2-5; TRBD1 matches at 9 bases. The TCR was taken from a woman aged 55-69 years in good health, CMV-negative, and a related stem cell transplant donor. Sequencing was performed on naive CD4+ T cells sorted from PBMCs. The CDR3 sequence is CASSEGGAGQGVQYF. The CDR3 DNA reads as TGTGCCAGCAGTGAAGGTGGTGCGGGACAGGGTGTGCAGTACTTC.